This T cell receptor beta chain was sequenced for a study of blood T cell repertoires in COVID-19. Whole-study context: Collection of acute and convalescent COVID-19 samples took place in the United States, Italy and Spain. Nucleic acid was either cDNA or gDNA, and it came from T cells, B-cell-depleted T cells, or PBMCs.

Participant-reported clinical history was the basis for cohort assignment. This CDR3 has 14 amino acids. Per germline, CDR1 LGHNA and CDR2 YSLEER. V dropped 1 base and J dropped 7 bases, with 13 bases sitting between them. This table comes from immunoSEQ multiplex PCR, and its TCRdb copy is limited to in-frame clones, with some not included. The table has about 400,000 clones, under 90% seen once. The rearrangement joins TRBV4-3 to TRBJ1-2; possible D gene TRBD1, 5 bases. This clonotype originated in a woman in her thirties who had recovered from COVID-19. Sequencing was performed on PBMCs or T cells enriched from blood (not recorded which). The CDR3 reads CASSQGGTGTGYTF. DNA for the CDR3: TGCGCCAGCAGCCAAGGGGGCACAGGAACTGGCTACACCTTC.